The rows below give T cell receptor beta chains drawn from one sample of a study of blood T cell repertoires in COVID-19. The protocol was immunoSEQ multiplex PCR, while the TCRdb copy is restricted to in-frame clones and leaves out a portion. This table has 180,000 or so clones, 85% to 90% appearing once. Sequencing used peripheral blood. The receptors derive from a man aged 18 to 29 with active or convalescent COVID-19. Both conserved end residues are part of each CDR3. D genes are given only for firm matches. A row's size may be missing; if present it is once, few, many or a size class.

J gene: TRBJ1-5; clone size: .; D gene: .; V gene: TRBV24-1; CDR3 DNA: TGTGCCACCAGTGATTCCCGGACTGGACAGAATCAGCCCCAGCATTTT; CDR3 protein: CATSDSRTGQNQPQHF
J gene: TRBJ1-3; clone size: .; D gene: .; V gene: TRBV2; CDR3 DNA: TGTGCCAGCAGTGTGGGGGCCTCTGTCTCTGGAAACACCATATATTTT; CDR3 protein: CASSVGASVSGNTIYF
J gene: TRBJ1-2; clone size: .; D gene: TRBD1; V gene: TRBV7-3; CDR3 DNA: TGTGCCAGCAGCCGAAGGAGAGCGACAGGGGAAGGGGACTATGGCTACACCTTC; CDR3 protein: CASSRRRATGEGDYGYTF
J gene: TRBJ2-7; clone size: .; D gene: .; V gene: TRBV29-1; CDR3 DNA: TGCAGCGTTGACCAGGGGACGTCATACGAGCAGTACTTC; CDR3 protein: CSVDQGTSYEQYF
J gene: TRBJ2-5; clone size: .; D gene: TRBD1; V gene: TRBV11-2; CDR3 DNA: TGTGCCAGCAGCCTCCGGACAGGGGGCCTTCAAGAGACCCAGTACTTC; CDR3 protein: CASSLRTGGLQETQYF
J gene: TRBJ2-5; clone size: .; D gene: TRBD1; V gene: TRBV6-5; CDR3 DNA: TGTGCCAGCAGTTACAGGACAGGGGATTCAGAGACCCAGTACTTC; CDR3 protein: CASSYRTGDSETQYF
J gene: TRBJ1-6; clone size: .; D gene: .; V gene: TRBV6-5; CDR3 DNA: TGTGCCAGCAGTTACTCGATTCGGGAACCAAATTCACCCCTCCACTTT; CDR3 protein: CASSYSIREPNSPLHF
J gene: TRBJ2-3; clone size: .; D gene: TRBD2; V gene: TRBV5-1; CDR3 DNA: TGCGCCAGCAGCTCTGGACTAGCGGGTGGGGATACGCAGTATTTT; CDR3 protein: CASSSGLAGGDTQYF
J gene: TRBJ1-5; clone size: once; D gene: TRBD1; V gene: TRBV9; CDR3 DNA: TGTGCCAGCAGCGGCGGACAGGGAGGAAATCAGCCCCAGCATTTT; CDR3 protein: CASSGGQGGNQPQHF
J gene: TRBJ1-2; clone size: .; D gene: .; V gene: TRBV7-8; CDR3 DNA: TGTGCCAGCAGCTTAGAGGGCAGGGACTACACCTTC; CDR3 protein: CASSLEGRDYTF
J gene: TRBJ2-3; clone size: .; D gene: .; V gene: TRBV29-1; CDR3 DNA: TGCAGCGTTGGAGGGAGGCTAGTGGTAGATACGCAGTATTTT; CDR3 protein: CSVGGRLVVDTQYF
J gene: TRBJ2-6; clone size: .; D gene: .; V gene: TRBV24-1; CDR3 DNA: TGTGCCACCAGTGATCCCGTGGGGGGAAAAGAAGGGGCCAACGTCCTGACTTTC; CDR3 protein: CATSDPVGGKEGANVLTF
J gene: TRBJ1-2; clone size: .; D gene: .; V gene: TRBV5-1; CDR3 DNA: TGCGCCAGCAGCTTGGACAGGGTATATGGCTACACCTTC; CDR3 protein: CASSLDRVYGYTF
J gene: TRBJ1-6; clone size: few; D gene: .; V gene: TRBV5-1; CDR3 DNA: TGCGCCAGCAGCTCAGGACTTTTCGATAATTCACCCCTCCACTTT; CDR3 protein: CASSSGLFDNSPLHF
J gene: TRBJ1-2; clone size: .; D gene: TRBD1; V gene: TRBV11-2; CDR3 DNA: TGTGCCAGCAGCTTAGTTTGGGACAGGGATGGCTACACCTTC; CDR3 protein: CASSLVWDRDGYTF
J gene: TRBJ2-1; clone size: .; D gene: .; V gene: TRBV7-9; CDR3 DNA: TGTGTCCTTTGGCGTAGCGGCCACTTTAATGAGCAGTTCTTC; CDR3 protein: CVLWRSGHFNEQFF
J gene: TRBJ1-6; clone size: .; D gene: TRBD1; V gene: TRBV7-2; CDR3 DNA: TGTGCCAGCAGCTTACTGTCGGGACAGGGTGCTTCACCCCTCCACTTT; CDR3 protein: CASSLLSGQGASPLHF
J gene: TRBJ1-2; clone size: .; D gene: .; V gene: TRBV27; CDR3 DNA: TGTGCCAGCAGTTTAAAAGGGGATGGGTATGGCTACACCTTC; CDR3 protein: CASSLKGDGYGYTF
J gene: TRBJ1-1; clone size: .; D gene: TRBD1; V gene: TRBV6-5; CDR3 DNA: TGTGCCAGCGGGCCGGGACAGGGGGCGTTGGAGGCTTTCTTT; CDR3 protein: CASGPGQGALEAFF
J gene: TRBJ1-2; clone size: .; D gene: .; V gene: TRBV5-6; CDR3 DNA: TGTGCCAGCAGCTCTTTGGACAGACAGTCTAACTATGGCTACACCTTC; CDR3 protein: CASSSLDRQSNYGYTF
J gene: TRBJ2-1; clone size: .; D gene: TRBD2; V gene: TRBV5-1; CDR3 DNA: TGCGCCAGCAGCTTGCCTAGCGGGGCGGGGAATGAGCAGTTCTTC; CDR3 protein: CASSLPSGAGNEQFF
J gene: TRBJ1-1; clone size: .; D gene: .; V gene: TRBV5-8; CDR3 DNA: TGTGCCAGCAGCTTTGCCCGAGAAAACACTGAAGCTTTCTTT; CDR3 protein: CASSFARENTEAFF
J gene: TRBJ2-3; clone size: .; D gene: .; V gene: TRBV11-2; CDR3 DNA: TGTGCCAGCACCCCGGGACTTTATTCAGATACGCAGTATTTT; CDR3 protein: CASTPGLYSDTQYF
J gene: TRBJ2-2; clone size: .; D gene: TRBD1; V gene: TRBV2; CDR3 DNA: TGTGCCAGCAGGGTCACAGGGGGCTTGGCGAACACCGGGGAGCTGTTTTTT; CDR3 protein: CASRVTGGLANTGELFF
J gene: TRBJ1-1; clone size: .; D gene: .; V gene: TRBV27; CDR3 DNA: TGTGCCAGCAGTTTACCAGGGGCGTCGAACACTGAAGCTTTCTTT; CDR3 protein: CASSLPGASNTEAFF
J gene: TRBJ1-5; clone size: .; D gene: .; V gene: TRBV24-1; CDR3 DNA: TGTGCCACCAGTGGCGGGGCCTCAGGCAATCAGCCCCAGCATTTT; CDR3 protein: CATSGGASGNQPQHF
J gene: TRBJ2-7; clone size: .; D gene: TRBD2; V gene: TRBV9; CDR3 DNA: TGTGCCAGCAGCGGACGACTAGCGGAGCCTTCCTACGAGCAGTACTTC; CDR3 protein: CASSGRLAEPSYEQYF
J gene: TRBJ1-2; clone size: .; D gene: .; V gene: TRBV30; CDR3 DNA: TGTGCCTGGAGCATCATCATGCGGGATGGCTACACCTTC; CDR3 protein: CAWSIIMRDGYTF
J gene: TRBJ2-3; clone size: .; D gene: .; V gene: TRBV12-3/TRBV12-4; CDR3 DNA: TGTGCCAGCAGTCCCCTCCTGTCCGATACGCAGTATTTT; CDR3 protein: CASSPLLSDTQYF
J gene: TRBJ1-1; clone size: .; D gene: .; V gene: TRBV4-2; CDR3 DNA: TGTGCCAGCAGCCACGGACGGGAGAACACTGAAGCTTTCTTT; CDR3 protein: CASSHGRENTEAFF
J gene: TRBJ2-3; clone size: .; D gene: TRBD1; V gene: TRBV5-4; CDR3 DNA: TGTGCCAGCAGCAATTGGGGACAGGGAGCCGCAGATACGCAGTATTTT; CDR3 protein: CASSNWGQGAADTQYF
J gene: TRBJ1-3; clone size: .; D gene: TRBD1; V gene: TRBV11-2; CDR3 DNA: TGTGCCAGCAGCATACGCACTACAGGGGCTCGAAACACCATATATTTT; CDR3 protein: CASSIRTTGARNTIYF
J gene: TRBJ1-2; clone size: .; D gene: .; V gene: TRBV4-1; CDR3 DNA: TGCGCCAGCAGCCAAGATGAACTTAGCTATGGCTACACCTTC; CDR3 protein: CASSQDELSYGYTF
J gene: TRBJ2-7; clone size: .; D gene: TRBD1; V gene: TRBV11-3; CDR3 DNA: TGTGCCAGCAGCTTAAGGGACAGGGCCTACGAGCAGTACTTC; CDR3 protein: CASSLRDRAYEQYF
J gene: TRBJ1-5; clone size: .; D gene: TRBD1; V gene: TRBV27; CDR3 DNA: TGTGCCAGCAGTGGGGGGACAGGGGGCAATCAGCCCCAGCATTTT; CDR3 protein: CASSGGTGGNQPQHF
J gene: TRBJ2-7; clone size: .; D gene: .; V gene: TRBV9; CDR3 DNA: TGTGCCAGCAGCGTAGGGGGGGACCTTTACGAGCAGTACTTC; CDR3 protein: CASSVGGDLYEQYF
J gene: TRBJ2-3; clone size: .; D gene: .; V gene: TRBV5-6; CDR3 DNA: TGTGCCAGCAGCTTCCCCGAGCGGATCACAGATACGCAGTATTTT; CDR3 protein: CASSFPERITDTQYF
J gene: TRBJ1-1; clone size: .; D gene: TRBD1; V gene: TRBV10-1; CDR3 DNA: TGCGCCAGCGGTACAGGGGTGAGGAACACTGAAGCTTTCTTT; CDR3 protein: CASGTGVRNTEAFF
J gene: TRBJ1-1; clone size: .; D gene: .; V gene: TRBV19; CDR3 DNA: TGTGCCAGTAGTGTAACAGGAGTAGGCACTGAAGCTTTCTTT; CDR3 protein: CASSVTGVGTEAFF
J gene: TRBJ2-3; clone size: .; D gene: .; V gene: TRBV9; CDR3 DNA: TGTGCCAGCAGCCCCCAGGGCCTTATCACAGATACGCAGTATTTT; CDR3 protein: CASSPQGLITDTQYF